The 5 T cell receptor beta chains given below trace back to one sample, sequenced in a study of blood T cell repertoires in COVID-19. The repertoire was sequenced with immunoSEQ multiplex PCR; TCRdb's copy has only in-frame clones and lacks some. In the table there are about 310,000 clones, nearly 90% of which are singletons. The sequencing input was PBMCs or T cells enriched from blood (not recorded which). The receptor source for this set is a woman in her 30s who had recovered from COVID-19.

V usage is TRBV18 and J usage is TRBJ1-4; no clear D. The CDR3 loop spans 14 amino acids. V lost 4 bases to trimming and J lost 7 bases, with 13 bases between them. Looked up from germline, CDR1 is KGHSH and CDR2 is LQKENI. The CDR3 DNA is TGTGCCAGCTCACAGGGAGTTTTGGGTGAAAAACTGTTTTTT. Translating gives CASSQGVLGEKLFF.

The rearrangement uses TRBV10-3 and TRBJ2-1, with 8 bases matching TRBD2. CDR1 is ENHRY, CDR2 SYGVKD, per germline. The J segment lost 8 bases and the V segment lost 6 bases, leaving 12 bases of the junction unmatched. The CDR3 sequence is 15 residues long. CDR3 loop: CAIRPREGPADEQFF. CDR3 in DNA: TGTGCCATCAGGCCCCGGGAGGGCCCAGCCGATGAGCAGTTCTTC.

This clone was seen a few times. In DNA form, the CDR3 reads TGTGCCAGCAGTGCGGGACAGACCTACACTGAAGCTTTCTTT. Protein product: CASSAGQTYTEAFF. The chain recombines TRBV2 with TRBJ1-1; 7 nucleotides line up with TRBD1. The CDR3 loop spans 14 amino acids. Germline trimming cut 4 bases from V and 3 bases from J; bases unmatched to any gene: 5. Germline loops: CDR1 SNHLY, CDR2 FYNNEI.

The genes are TRBV11-2 and TRBJ2-7; a possible D gene is TRBD2 (6 bases). V gave up 1 base and J gave up 2 bases, with 15 bases separating them. CDR1 and CDR2 from the germline V gene are SGHAT and FQNNGV. This CDR3 is 16 amino acids long. In nucleotides, the CDR3 is TGTGCCAGCAGCTTAGCACAGATATTAGCGGCCTACGAGCAGTACTTC. It is translated as CASSLAQILAAYEQYF.

This chain uses TRBV27 with TRBJ1-5; D unclear. Germline CDR1 reads MNHEY; CDR2 reads SMNVEV (reference sequence). The CDR3 is 13 amino acids. V lost 4 bases, J lost 4 bases, and 8 bases lay in between. The CDR3, as DNA: TGTGCCAGCAGTTCAGAGCGTAATCAGCCCCAGCATTTT. Protein product: CASSSERNQPQHF.